The source of this T cell receptor (beta chain) is a study of blood T cell repertoires in COVID-19. Study information: Researchers got acute and convalescent COVID-19 samples from the United States, Italy and Spain. PBMCs, B-cell-depleted T cells, or T cells were the source of the cDNA or gDNA that made up the material.

In the original workflow: Researchers report that nucleated cell counts were estimated from reference gene primer amplification. Measured with immunoSEQ multiplex PCR; TCRdb has only the in-frame clones, and not every one. D and trimming were read from the DNA, whereas the V and J calls and clone size are those reported in that table. The sample records tens of thousands of clones, roughly 80% being singletons. V lost 6 bases and J 5 bases, leaving 16 bases between the germline ends. Germline-derived CDR1 and CDR2 are KGHSH and LQKENI. The CDR3 sequence is 14 residues long. The gene calls are TRBV18 and TRBJ1-1; tentatively, D is TRBD1 (5 bases). The source material was peripheral blood. The source of this sequence is a man older than 75 with active or convalescent COVID-19. This CDR3 reads CASSTGGRVTEAFF. The DNA of the CDR3 is TGTGCCAGCTCCACCGGGGGAAGGGTTACTGAAGCTTTCTTT.